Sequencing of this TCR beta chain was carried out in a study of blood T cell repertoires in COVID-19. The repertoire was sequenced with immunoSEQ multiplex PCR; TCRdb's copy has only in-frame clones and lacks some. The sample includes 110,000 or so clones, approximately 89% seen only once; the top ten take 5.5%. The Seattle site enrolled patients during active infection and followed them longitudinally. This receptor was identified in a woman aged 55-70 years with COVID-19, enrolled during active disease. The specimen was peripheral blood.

The CDR3 DNA sequence: TGTGCCAGTAGTAGTCTCATCGGGTCCTATAATTCACCCCTCCACTTT. Translation: CASSSLIGSYNSPLHF. The chain couples TRBV19 to TRBJ1-6, with D uncertain. Germline lookup yields CDR1 LNHDA and CDR2 SQIVND (reference sequence). The CDR3 is 16 residues long. V was cut by 4 bases and J by 1 base, with 11 bases left in between. The full variable domain, its missing parts supplied by reference TRBV19 and TRBJ1-6, is DGGITQSPKYLFRKEGQNVTLSCEQNLNHDAMYWYRQDPGQGLRLIYYSQIVNDFQKGDIAEGYSVSREKKESFPLTVTSAQKNPTAFYLCASSSLIGSYNSPLHFGNGTRLTVT.